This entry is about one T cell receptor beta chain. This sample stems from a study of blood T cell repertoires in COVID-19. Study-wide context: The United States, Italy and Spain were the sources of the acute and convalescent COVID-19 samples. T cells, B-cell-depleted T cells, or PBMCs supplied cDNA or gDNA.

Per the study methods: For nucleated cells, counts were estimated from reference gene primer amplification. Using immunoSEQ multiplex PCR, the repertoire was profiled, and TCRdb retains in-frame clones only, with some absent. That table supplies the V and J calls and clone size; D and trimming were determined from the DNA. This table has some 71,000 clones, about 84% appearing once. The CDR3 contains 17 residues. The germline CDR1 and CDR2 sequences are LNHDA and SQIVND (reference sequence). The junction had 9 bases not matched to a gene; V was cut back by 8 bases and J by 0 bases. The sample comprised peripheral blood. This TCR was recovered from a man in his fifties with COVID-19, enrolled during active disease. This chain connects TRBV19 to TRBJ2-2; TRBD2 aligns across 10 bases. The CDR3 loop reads CASGIAGGISNTGELFF. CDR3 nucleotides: TGTGCCAGTGGGATAGCGGGGGGCATCTCGAACACCGGGGAGCTGTTTTTT.